A single sample is the source of the 14 T cell receptor beta chains below, sequenced in a study of Ad26.COV2.S vaccination and SARS-CoV-2 variants. This table comes from immunoSEQ multiplex PCR, and its TCRdb copy is limited to in-frame clones, with some not included. This sample carries hundreds of thousands of clones, around 90% of them seen once, and the ten largest clones take 3.4%. Treatment meaning: about 20 received Ad26.COV2.S at low or high dose, single or two shots; several received placebo; per-sample allocation not given. Sampling occurred on day 63 after the first vaccine or placebo injection. Here the sequenced sample was peripheral blood, taken in a trial of Ad26.COV2.S vaccine versus placebo. The receptors were sampled from a person aged 18-60 years who received the Ad26.COV2.S COVID-19 vaccine or a placebo.

In this sample, this clone turned up a few times. The CDR3 protein is CASAVAGVNNEQFF. Here the CDR3 DNA reads TGTGCCAGCGCGGTAGCGGGGGTCAACAATGAGCAGTTCTTC. The V and J genes are TRBV7-3 and TRBJ2-1; 9 bases line up with TRBD2. Per the germline V gene, CDR1 is SGHTA and CDR2 is FQGTGA. The CDR3 runs 14 residues. The junction had 7 bases not matched to a gene; V was cut back by 8 bases and J by 5 bases.

V gene TRBV7-8 combines with J gene TRBJ1-4, with 7 bases that match TRBD1. With 5 bases clipped from V and 3 bases from J, the junction kept 12 bases outside the gene matches. Per germline, CDR1 SGHVS and CDR2 FQNEAQ. This CDR3 has 17 amino acids. CDR3 sequence: CASSPTGKGGANEKLFF. The DNA of the CDR3 is TGTGCCAGCAGCCCGACAGGGAAGGGGGGGGCTAATGAAAAACTGTTTTTT.

J is TRBJ2-2 and V is TRBV4-2; unclear D gene. From germline, CDR1 is LGHNA and CDR2 YNFKEQ. The length of the CDR3 is 14 residues. Between the trimmed V and J ends, which lost 0 bases and 6 bases, there was a span of 8 bases. Here the CDR3 DNA reads TGTGCCAGCAGCCAAGATTATCTGGCCGGGGAGCTGTTTTTT. Protein sequence: CASSQDYLAGELFF.

The chain combines TRBV6-6 with TRBJ1-5, with 9 nucleotides matching TRBD1. The germline CDR1 and CDR2 sequences are MNHNY and SVGAGI (reference sequence). Trimming took 2 bases from V and 4 from J; bases not matched to a gene: 6. The CDR3 loop spans 16 amino acids. Here the CDR3 DNA reads TGTGCCAGCAGTTACGGGGGACAGGGAGCGAATCAGCCCCAGCATTTT. Translating it yields CASSYGGQGANQPQHF.

V is TRBV7-8 and J is TRBJ2-3, with 11 bases identical to TRBD2. The CDR3 is 16 residues long. CDR1 SGHVS and CDR2 FQNEAQ come from the germline V gene. Losses at the gene ends were 5 bases for V and 2 bases for J; bases not matched to a gene: 6. In nucleotides, the CDR3 is TGTGCCAGCAGCCTCCTAGCGGGGGGATCCACAGATACGCAGTATTTT. This gives the protein CASSLLAGGSTDTQYF.

The chain recombines TRBV9 with TRBJ1-2; 8 bases map to TRBD1. This CDR3 is 16 amino acids long. Germline V CDR1 and CDR2: SGDLS, YYNGEE. Trimming at V came to 0 bases and at J to 5 bases, leaving 9 bases not matched to a gene. In nucleotides, the CDR3 is TGTGCCAGCAGCGTAGGGAACAGGGGGGAAAAGTATGGCTACACCTTC. Its translation is CASSVGNRGEKYGYTF.

This clone was counted a few times. J is TRBJ1-2 and V is TRBV4-1, with D possibly matching TRBD1 (6 bases). V was trimmed by 0 bases and J by 3 bases, leaving 11 bases between them. CDR1 and CDR2 from the germline V gene are MGHRA and YSYEKL. The CDR3 runs 15 residues. The CDR3 sequence is CASSQDRGRDYGYTF. CDR3 bases: TGCGCCAGCAGCCAAGACAGGGGTCGGGACTATGGCTACACCTTC.

The rearrangement uses TRBV7-2 and TRBJ2-3, with 10 positions matching TRBD2. The germline gives CDR1 SGHTA, CDR2 FQGNSA. This CDR3 region has 16 residues. J was trimmed by 8 bases and V by 1 base; bases with no gene match: 9. In nucleotides, the CDR3 is TGTGCCAGCAGCTTAGGCGGGGCTAGCGGGGGTGGTACGCAGTATTTT. This gives the protein CASSLGGASGGGTQYF.

This clone was seen a handful of times. The chain is built from TRBV3-1 (or the pseudogene TRBV3-2) and TRBJ1-3; D not certain. This CDR3 has 13 residues. The V gene lost 6 bases and the J gene lost 1 base, with 7 bases spanning the gap. Germline V gene data show CDR1 as LGHDT and CDR2 as YNNKEL (reference sequence). CDR3 bases: TGTGCCAGCAGGCGGGGTTCTGGAAACACCATATATTTT. Translated: CASRRGSGNTIYF.

The chain uses TRBV28 and TRBJ1-2; TRBD1 agrees at 11 bases. CDR1 is MDHEN and CDR2 is SYDVKM in the germline V gene. The CDR3 runs to 16 residues. The trim removed 6 bases at V and 2 bases at J, leaving 8 bases unmatched. CDR3: CASRAGQGDWNYGYTF. Written as DNA, the CDR3 is TGTGCCAGCAGGGCGGGACAGGGGGATTGGAACTATGGCTACACCTTC.

The chain combines TRBV2 with TRBJ2-2, with TRBD1 as a possible D gene (6 bases). V dropped 4 bases and J dropped 6 bases, with 12 bases sitting between them. CDR1 is SNHLY and CDR2 is FYNNEI in the germline V gene. The CDR3 covers 14 residues. The CDR3 nucleotides are TGTGCCAGCAGTGCAGGACAGTTCTCCGGGGAGCTGTTTTTT. This sequence encodes CASSAGQFSGELFF.

This clone was picked up a small number of times. CDR3 nucleotides: TGTGCTAGTCGAATGTCCTTCTTTAGGAACAGGACAGGGGGCAATCAGCCCCAGCATTTT. As protein: CASRMSFFRNRTGGNQPQHF. This chain links TRBV12-5 with TRBJ1-5, with TRBD1 matching over 9 bases. Germline V CDR1 and CDR2: LGHNT, FRNRAP. Unmatched junction bases numbered 22, after V lost 8 bases and J lost 2 bases. The CDR3 length is 20 residues.

The rearrangement uses TRBV14 and TRBJ2-7; D may be TRBD2 (6 bases). From germline, CDR1 is SGHDN and CDR2 FVKESK. The CDR3 has 15 residues. V dropped 3 bases and J dropped 0 bases, with 12 bases sitting between them. CDR3 protein: CASSHLGGASYEQYF. CDR3 nucleotides: TGTGCCAGCAGCCACCTCGGCGGGGCCTCCTACGAGCAGTACTTC.

This clone appeared once. This chain uses TRBV6-6 with TRBJ1-1; a possible D gene is TRBD1 (6 bases). The CDR3 extends over 14 amino acids. Trimming cost V 8 bases and J 1 base, with 14 bases left between them. Per the germline V gene, CDR1 is MNHNY and CDR2 is SVGAGI (reference sequence). The CDR3: CASPKGGENTEAFF. The CDR3 DNA reads as TGTGCCAGCCCCAAGGGGGGGGAGAACACTGAAGCTTTCTTT.